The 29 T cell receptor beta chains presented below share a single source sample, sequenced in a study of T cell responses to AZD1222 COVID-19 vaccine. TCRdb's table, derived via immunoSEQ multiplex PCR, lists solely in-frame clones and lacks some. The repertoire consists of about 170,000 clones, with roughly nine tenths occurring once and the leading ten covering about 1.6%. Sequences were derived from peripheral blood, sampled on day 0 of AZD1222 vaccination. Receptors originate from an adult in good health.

The CDR3 loop reads CAIGEFSLYEQYF. The CDR3 nucleotides are TGTGCCATCGGGGAGTTCAGTCTCTACGAGCAGTACTTC. The V and J genes are TRBV28 and TRBJ2-7, with D perhaps matching TRBD2 (5 bases). The CDR3 loop spans 13 amino acids. From germline, CDR1 is MDHEN and CDR2 SYDVKM. With 10 bases removed from V and 3 bases from J, the gap between germline ends came to 16 bases. Using reference TRBV28 and TRBJ2-7 for the parts outside the CDR3, the full variable domain is DVKVTQSSRYLVKRTGEKVFLECVQDMDHENMFWYRQDPGLGLRLIYFSYDVKMKEKGDIPEGYSVSREKKERFSLILESASTNQTSMYLCAIGEFSLYEQYFGPGTRLTVT.

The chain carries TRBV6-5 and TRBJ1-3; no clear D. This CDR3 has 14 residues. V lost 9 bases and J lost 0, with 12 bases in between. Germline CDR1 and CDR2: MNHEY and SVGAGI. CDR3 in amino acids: CASPGRGSGNTIYF. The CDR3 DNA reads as TGTGCCAGTCCAGGACGGGGCTCTGGAAACACCATATATTTT.

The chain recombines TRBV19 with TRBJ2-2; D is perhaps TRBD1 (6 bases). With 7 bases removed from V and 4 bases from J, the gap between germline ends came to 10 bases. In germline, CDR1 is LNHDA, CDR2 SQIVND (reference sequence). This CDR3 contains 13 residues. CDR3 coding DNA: TGTGCCAGTAAGGACAGCCCCACCGGGGAGCTGTTTTTT. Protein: CASKDSPTGELFF.

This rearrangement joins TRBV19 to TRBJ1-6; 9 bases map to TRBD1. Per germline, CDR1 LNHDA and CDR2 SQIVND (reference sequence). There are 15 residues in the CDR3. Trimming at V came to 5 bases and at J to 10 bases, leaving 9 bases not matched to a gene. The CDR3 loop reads CASSDRTGVGSPLHF. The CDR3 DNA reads TGTGCCAGTAGTGACCGGACAGGGGTAGGATCACCCCTCCACTTT.

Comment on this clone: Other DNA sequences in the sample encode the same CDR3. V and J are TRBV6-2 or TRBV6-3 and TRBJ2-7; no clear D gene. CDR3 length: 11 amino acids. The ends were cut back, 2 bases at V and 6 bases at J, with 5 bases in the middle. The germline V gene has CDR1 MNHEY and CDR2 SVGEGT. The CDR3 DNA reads TGTGCCAGCAGTTACGGAAGCGAGCAGTACTTC. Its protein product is CASSYGSEQYF.

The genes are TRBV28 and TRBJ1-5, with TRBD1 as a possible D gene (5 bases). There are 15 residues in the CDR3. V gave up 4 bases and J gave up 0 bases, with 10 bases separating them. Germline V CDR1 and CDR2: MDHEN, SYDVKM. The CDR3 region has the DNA TGTGCCAGCAGTTCCCAGGGTAATAGCAATCAGCCCCAGCATTTT. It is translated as CASSSQGNSNQPQHF.

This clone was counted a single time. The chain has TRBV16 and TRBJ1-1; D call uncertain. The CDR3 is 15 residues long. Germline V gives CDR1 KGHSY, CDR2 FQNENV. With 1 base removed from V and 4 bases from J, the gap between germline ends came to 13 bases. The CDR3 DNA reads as TGTGCCAGCAGCCAATTCGCGGGCCGGGGCACTGAAGCTTTCTTT. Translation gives CASSQFAGRGTEAFF.

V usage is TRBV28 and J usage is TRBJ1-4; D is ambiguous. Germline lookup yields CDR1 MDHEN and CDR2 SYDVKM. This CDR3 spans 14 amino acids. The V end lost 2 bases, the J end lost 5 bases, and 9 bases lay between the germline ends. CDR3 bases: TGTGCCAGCAGTTTAGTACAGAGGAATGAAAAACTGTTTTTT. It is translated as CASSLVQRNEKLFF.

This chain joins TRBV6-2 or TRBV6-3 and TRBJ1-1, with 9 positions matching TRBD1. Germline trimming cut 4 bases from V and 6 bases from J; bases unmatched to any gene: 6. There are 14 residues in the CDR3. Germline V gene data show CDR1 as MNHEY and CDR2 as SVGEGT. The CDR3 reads CASSSRRTGAEAFF. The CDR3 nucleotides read TGTGCCAGCAGTTCACGGCGGACAGGGGCTGAAGCTTTCTTT.

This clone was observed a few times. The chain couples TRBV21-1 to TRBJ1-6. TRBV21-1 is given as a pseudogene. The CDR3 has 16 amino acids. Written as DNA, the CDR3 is TGTGCCAGCAGCAACAAAAGGCTTCGGGATAATTCACCCCTCCACTTT. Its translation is CASSNKRLRDNSPLHF.

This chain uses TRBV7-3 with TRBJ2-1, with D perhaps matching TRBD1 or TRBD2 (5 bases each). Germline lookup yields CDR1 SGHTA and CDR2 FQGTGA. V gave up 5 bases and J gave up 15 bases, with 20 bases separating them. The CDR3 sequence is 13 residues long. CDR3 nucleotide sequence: TGTGCCAGCAGCGGGGACCCCACCACCCGGCGGTTCTTC. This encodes CASSGDPTTRRFF.

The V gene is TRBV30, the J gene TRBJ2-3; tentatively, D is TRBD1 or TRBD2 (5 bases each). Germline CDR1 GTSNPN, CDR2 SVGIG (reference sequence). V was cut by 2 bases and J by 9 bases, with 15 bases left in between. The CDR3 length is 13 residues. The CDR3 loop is CAWSMGVGPTQYF. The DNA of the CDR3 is TGTGCCTGGAGTATGGGGGTCGGTCCCACGCAGTATTTT.

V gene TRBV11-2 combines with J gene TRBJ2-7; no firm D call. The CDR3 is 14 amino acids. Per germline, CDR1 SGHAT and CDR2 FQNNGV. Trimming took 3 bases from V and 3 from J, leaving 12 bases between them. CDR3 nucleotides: TGTGCCAGCAGCTTCGGGCCCGAGCACTACGAGCAGTACTTC. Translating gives CASSFGPEHYEQYF.

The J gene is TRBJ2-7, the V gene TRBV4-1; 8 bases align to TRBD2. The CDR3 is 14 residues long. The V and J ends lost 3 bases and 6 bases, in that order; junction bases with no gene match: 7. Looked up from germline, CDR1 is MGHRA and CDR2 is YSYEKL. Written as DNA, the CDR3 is TGCGCCAGCAGCCACGCCGGACTAGCCACCGAGCAGTACTTC. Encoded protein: CASSHAGLATEQYF.

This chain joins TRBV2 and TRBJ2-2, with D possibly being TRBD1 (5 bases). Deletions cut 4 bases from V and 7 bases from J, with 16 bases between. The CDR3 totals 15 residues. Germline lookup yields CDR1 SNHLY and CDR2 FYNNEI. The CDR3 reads CASSVERGLSGELFF. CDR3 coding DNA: TGTGCCAGCAGTGTGGAAAGGGGATTAAGCGGGGAGCTGTTTTTT.

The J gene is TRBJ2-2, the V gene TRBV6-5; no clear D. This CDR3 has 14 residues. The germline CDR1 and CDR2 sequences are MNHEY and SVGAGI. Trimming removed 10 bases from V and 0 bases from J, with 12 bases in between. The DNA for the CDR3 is TGTGCCACCTTTCAGACCGCGAACACCGGGGAGCTGTTTTTT. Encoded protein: CATFQTANTGELFF.

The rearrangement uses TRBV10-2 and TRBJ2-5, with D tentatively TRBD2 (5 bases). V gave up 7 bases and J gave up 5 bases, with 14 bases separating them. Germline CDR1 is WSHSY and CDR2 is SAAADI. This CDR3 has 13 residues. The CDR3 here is CASTRVHGETQYF. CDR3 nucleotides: TGCGCCAGCACGAGGGTTCACGGGGAGACCCAGTACTTC.

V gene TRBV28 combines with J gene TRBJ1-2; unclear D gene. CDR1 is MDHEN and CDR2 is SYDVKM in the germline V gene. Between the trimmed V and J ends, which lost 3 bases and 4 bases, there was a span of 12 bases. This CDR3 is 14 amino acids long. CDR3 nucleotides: TGTGCCAGCAGTTTTTTGGCTGCACCCTATGGCTACACCTTC. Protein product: CASSFLAAPYGYTF.

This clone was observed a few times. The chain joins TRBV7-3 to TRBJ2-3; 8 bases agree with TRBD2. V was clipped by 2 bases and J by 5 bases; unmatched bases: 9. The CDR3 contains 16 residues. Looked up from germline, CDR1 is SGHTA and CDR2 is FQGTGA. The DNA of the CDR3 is TGTGCCAGCAGCTTACAGCCCAGCGGGGGTGAAGATACGCAGTATTTT. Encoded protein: CASSLQPSGGEDTQYF.

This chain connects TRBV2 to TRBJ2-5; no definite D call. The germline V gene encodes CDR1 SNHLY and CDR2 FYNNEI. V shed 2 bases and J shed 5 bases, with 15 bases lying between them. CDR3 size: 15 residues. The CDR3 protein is CASSELEQATETQYF. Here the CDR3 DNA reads TGTGCCAGCAGTGAACTCGAGCAAGCCACGGAGACCCAGTACTTC. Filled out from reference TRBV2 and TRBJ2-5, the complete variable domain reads EPEVTQTPSHQVTQMGQEVILRCVPISNHLYFYWYRQILGQKVEFLVSFYNNEISEKSEIFDDQFSVERPDGSNFTLKIRSTKLEDSAMYFCASSELEQATETQYFGPGTRLLVL.

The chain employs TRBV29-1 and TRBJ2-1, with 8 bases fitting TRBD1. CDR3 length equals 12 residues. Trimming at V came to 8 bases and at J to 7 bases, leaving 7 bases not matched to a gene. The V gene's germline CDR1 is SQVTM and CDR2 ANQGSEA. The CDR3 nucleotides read TGCAGCTTAAAAACAGGGGGTAATGAGCAGTTCTTC. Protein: CSLKTGGNEQFF.

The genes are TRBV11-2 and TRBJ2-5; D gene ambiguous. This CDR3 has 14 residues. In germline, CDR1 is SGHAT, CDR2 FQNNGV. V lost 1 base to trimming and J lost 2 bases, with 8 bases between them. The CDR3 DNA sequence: TGTGCCAGCAGCTTAGGGCTAGGACAAGAGACCCAGTACTTC. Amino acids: CASSLGLGQETQYF.

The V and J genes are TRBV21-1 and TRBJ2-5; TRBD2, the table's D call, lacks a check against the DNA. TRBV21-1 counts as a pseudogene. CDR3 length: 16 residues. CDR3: CASSKDLAGEQETQYF. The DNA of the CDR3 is TGTGCCAGCAGCAAAGATCTAGCGGGGGAACAAGAGACCCAGTACTTC.

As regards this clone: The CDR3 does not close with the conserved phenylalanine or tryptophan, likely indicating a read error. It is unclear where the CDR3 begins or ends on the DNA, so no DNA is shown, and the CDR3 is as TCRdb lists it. CDR3 amino acids: CASSLAGQVAGV. This chain links TRBV5-5 with TRBJ1-1; no DNA check was done on the table's D call, TRBD1. From germline, CDR1 is SGHKS and CDR2 YYEKEE (reference sequence). The length of the CDR3 is 12 amino acids, counting both ends.

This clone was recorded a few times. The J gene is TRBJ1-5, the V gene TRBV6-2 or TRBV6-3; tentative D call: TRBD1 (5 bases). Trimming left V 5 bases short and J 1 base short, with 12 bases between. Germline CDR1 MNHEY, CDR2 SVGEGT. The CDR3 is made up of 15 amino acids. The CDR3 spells CASSRGSGSNQPQHF. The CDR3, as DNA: TGTGCCAGCAGTAGGGGTAGTGGGAGCAATCAGCCCCAGCATTTT.

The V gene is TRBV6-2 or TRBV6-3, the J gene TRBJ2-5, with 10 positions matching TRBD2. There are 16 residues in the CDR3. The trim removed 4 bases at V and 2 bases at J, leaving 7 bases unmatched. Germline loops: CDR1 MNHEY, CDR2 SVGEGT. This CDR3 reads CASSSVAGGKQETQYF. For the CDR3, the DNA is TGTGCCAGCAGTTCTGTAGCGGGGGGTAAACAAGAGACCCAGTACTTC.

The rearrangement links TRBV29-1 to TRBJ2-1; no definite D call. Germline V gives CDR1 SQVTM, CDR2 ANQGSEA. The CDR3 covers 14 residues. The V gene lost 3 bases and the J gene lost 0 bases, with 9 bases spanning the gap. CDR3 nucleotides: TGCAGCGTTGATATGCCCAACTCCTACAATGAGCAGTTCTTC. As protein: CSVDMPNSYNEQFF.

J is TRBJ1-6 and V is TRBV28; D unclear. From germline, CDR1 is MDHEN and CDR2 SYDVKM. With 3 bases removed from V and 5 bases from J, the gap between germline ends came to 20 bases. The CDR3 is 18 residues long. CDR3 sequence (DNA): TGTGCCAGCAGTTTCCCTGTCCTACCCTCTGACAATAATTCACCCCTCCACTTT. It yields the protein CASSFPVLPSDNNSPLHF. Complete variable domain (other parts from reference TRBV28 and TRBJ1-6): DVKVTQSSRYLVKRTGEKVFLECVQDMDHENMFWYRQDPGLGLRLIYFSYDVKMKEKGDIPEGYSVSREKKERFSLILESASTNQTSMYLCASSFPVLPSDNNSPLHFGNGTRLTVT.

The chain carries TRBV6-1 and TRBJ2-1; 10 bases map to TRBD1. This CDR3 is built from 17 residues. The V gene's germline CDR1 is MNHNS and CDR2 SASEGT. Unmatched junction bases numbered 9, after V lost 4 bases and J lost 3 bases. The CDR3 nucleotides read TGTGCCAGCAGTGTACAGGGACAGGGGACGAACTACAATGAGCAGTTCTTC. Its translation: CASSVQGQGTNYNEQFF.